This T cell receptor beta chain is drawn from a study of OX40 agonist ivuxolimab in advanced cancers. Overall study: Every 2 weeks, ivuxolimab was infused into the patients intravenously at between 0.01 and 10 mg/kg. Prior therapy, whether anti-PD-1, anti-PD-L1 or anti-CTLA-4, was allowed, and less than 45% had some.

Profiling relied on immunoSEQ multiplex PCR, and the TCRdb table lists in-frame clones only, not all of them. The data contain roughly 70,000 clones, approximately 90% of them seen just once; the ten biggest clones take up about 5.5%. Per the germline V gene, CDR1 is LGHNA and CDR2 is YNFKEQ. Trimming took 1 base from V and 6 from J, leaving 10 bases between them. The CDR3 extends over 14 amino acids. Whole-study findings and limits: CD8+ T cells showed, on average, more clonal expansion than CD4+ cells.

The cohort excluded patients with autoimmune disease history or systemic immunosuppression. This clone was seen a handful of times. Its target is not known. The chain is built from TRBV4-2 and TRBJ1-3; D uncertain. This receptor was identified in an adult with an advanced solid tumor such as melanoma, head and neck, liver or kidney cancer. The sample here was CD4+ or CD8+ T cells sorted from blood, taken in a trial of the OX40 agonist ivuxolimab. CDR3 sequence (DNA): TGTGCCAGCAGCCAAGGGTACAGTCAAAACACCATATATTTT. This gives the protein CASSQGYSQNTIYF.